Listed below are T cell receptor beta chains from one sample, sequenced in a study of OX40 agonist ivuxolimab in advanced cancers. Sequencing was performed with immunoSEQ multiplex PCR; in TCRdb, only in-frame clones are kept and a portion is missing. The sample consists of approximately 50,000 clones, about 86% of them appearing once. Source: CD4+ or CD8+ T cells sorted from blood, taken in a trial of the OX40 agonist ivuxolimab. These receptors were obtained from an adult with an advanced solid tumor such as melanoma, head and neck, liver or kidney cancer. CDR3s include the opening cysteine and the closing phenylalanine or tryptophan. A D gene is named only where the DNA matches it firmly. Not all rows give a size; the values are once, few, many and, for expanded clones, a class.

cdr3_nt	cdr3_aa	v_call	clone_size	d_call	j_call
TGTGCCAGCAGTGCCGGGGGGGCCTGGGAGACCCAGTACTTC	CASSAGGAWETQYF	TRBV6-1	NA	TRBD2	TRBJ2-5
TGCAGCGTTGATGGGGAGACCTCCTACGAGCAGTACTTC	CSVDGETSYEQYF	TRBV29-1	NA	NA	TRBJ2-7
TGTGCCAGCGCAGAGAATCGGAACACCGGGGAGCTGTTTTTT	CASAENRNTGELFF	TRBV2	NA	NA	TRBJ2-2
TGCGCCAGCAGCTTGGTAGCTGGGAACACTGAAGCTTTCTTT	CASSLVAGNTEAFF	TRBV5-1	NA	NA	TRBJ1-1
TGTGCCAGCAGCTCGGCGGGGCTGACCGGGGAGCTGTTTTTT	CASSSAGLTGELFF	TRBV5-4	NA	NA	TRBJ2-2
TGTGCCAGCAGGAGAGGGGGTATGAACACTGAAGCTTTCTTT	CASRRGGMNTEAFF	TRBV25-1	NA	NA	TRBJ1-1
TGTGCCAGCAGCTACCGACAGGGGGGAGCCGCCTACGAGCAGTACTTC	CASSYRQGGAAYEQYF	TRBV7-2	NA	TRBD1	TRBJ2-7
TGTGCCAGCTCACCACCGACCAGCCTCTCTGGGGCCAACGTCCTGACTTTC	CASSPPTSLSGANVLTF	TRBV18	NA	NA	TRBJ2-6
TGTGCCAGCAGCCCGACAGAAGAGACCCAGTACTTC	CASSPTEETQYF	TRBV7-6	NA	NA	TRBJ2-5
TGTGCCAGCTCAAAGGGCAATGAGCAGTTCTTC	CASSKGNEQFF	TRBV18	few	NA	TRBJ2-1
TGTGCCAGCAGTACGGACCACTCTGGGGCCAACGTCCTGACTTTC	CASSTDHSGANVLTF	TRBV6-6	NA	NA	TRBJ2-6
TGTGCCAGCAGTCTCCACCGGGAGGGCTACGAGCAGTACTTC	CASSLHREGYEQYF	TRBV28	NA	TRBD2	TRBJ2-7
TGCGCCAGCAGCTTGGTGGCAGGTAGGGACAATGAGCAGTTCTTC	CASSLVAGRDNEQFF	TRBV5-1	NA	NA	TRBJ2-1
TGTGCCCTCCGATCGGGGGATCCTAGCGGCTACAATGAGCAGTTCTTC	CALRSGDPSGYNEQFF	TRBV28	NA	TRBD2	TRBJ2-1
TGTGCCAGCAGCTTCACCGGGACTAGCACAAACGAGCAGTACTTC	CASSFTGTSTNEQYF	TRBV13	NA	TRBD2	TRBJ2-7
TGCGCCTCCCGGACAGGGTCAGATACGCAGTATTTT	CASRTGSDTQYF	TRBV5-1	NA	TRBD1	TRBJ2-3
TGCGCCAGCAGCCGGGGACAAGGATACACAGATACGCAGTATTTT	CASSRGQGYTDTQYF	TRBV5-1	NA	NA	TRBJ2-3
TGTGCCAGCTCACCACGACAGGACCACGAGCAGTACTTC	CASSPRQDHEQYF	TRBV18	NA	NA	TRBJ2-7
TGTGCCAGCAGCTTAATCGATTCGGAGGCTGGAAACACCATATATTTT	CASSLIDSEAGNTIYF	TRBV7-9	few	NA	TRBJ1-3
TGTGCCAGCAGTCCCTGGGGAAGGGGCTACGAGCAGTACTTC	CASSPWGRGYEQYF	TRBV28	NA	NA	TRBJ2-7
TGTGCCAGCAGTTCCACCGCTACCGGGACAGGGATCAATCAGCCCCAGCATTTT	CASSSTATGTGINQPQHF	TRBV27	NA	TRBD1	TRBJ1-5
TGTGCCAGCAGTTATAGCAGTAACTATGGCTACACCTTC	CASSYSSNYGYTF	TRBV6-5	NA	NA	TRBJ1-2
TGTGCCAGCAGCCCTATCGCGGGTTCTCCCTACGAGCAGTACTTC	CASSPIAGSPYEQYF	TRBV5-6	NA	NA	TRBJ2-7
TGTGCCAGCAGCTCCGTAGGAACAGGGAGTGGTGAAAAACTGTTTTTT	CASSSVGTGSGEKLFF	TRBV7-9	NA	NA	TRBJ1-4
TGTGCCAGCAGTAACCATTTACTAGCCGATAGCTCCTACGAGCAGTACTTC	CASSNHLLADSSYEQYF	TRBV28	NA	NA	TRBJ2-7
TGTGCCAGCAGAGAAAACAGGGACGACTATGGCTACACCTTC	CASRENRDDYGYTF	TRBV2	NA	NA	TRBJ1-2
TGTGCCAGCAGCTCCGGGATCGGGGTAAATCAGCCCCAGCATTTT	CASSSGIGVNQPQHF	TRBV5-6	NA	NA	TRBJ1-5
TGTGCCAGCAGCTTAGAACGGAATGGAAACACCATATATTTT	CASSLERNGNTIYF	TRBV7-9	NA	NA	TRBJ1-3
TGTGCCAGCAGTGACTCGACTAGCGGGAGCAATGAGCAGTTCTTC	CASSDSTSGSNEQFF	TRBV6-4	medium-sized	TRBD2	TRBJ2-1
TGTGCCAGCAGCTTAGGTCGGGTAGAATCGAGCTCCTACGAGCAGTACTTC	CASSLGRVESSSYEQYF	TRBV7-9	NA	NA	TRBJ2-7
TGTGCCAGCAGCGCTAGCGGGTGGGGAGAGACCCAGTACTTC	CASSASGWGETQYF	TRBV9	NA	TRBD2	TRBJ2-5
TGTGCCAGTAGTAGTCAGAAGAACACTGAAGCTTTCTTT	CASSSQKNTEAFF	TRBV19	NA	NA	TRBJ1-1
TGCGCCAGCAGTGGGGGGAGCGGGTACAATGAGCAGTTCTTC	CASSGGSGYNEQFF	TRBV10-2	NA	NA	TRBJ2-1
TGTGCCAGCAGTGAAGAGGGCCCGGACACTGAAGCTTTCTTT	CASSEEGPDTEAFF	TRBV2	NA	NA	TRBJ1-1
TGTGCCAGCAGTCTCCCCGGGACAGGCACAGATACGCAGTATTTT	CASSLPGTGTDTQYF	TRBV27	NA	TRBD1	TRBJ2-3
TGTGCCTGGAGGACAGGGTGGGCCGGGGAGCTGTTTTTT	CAWRTGWAGELFF	TRBV30	NA	TRBD1	TRBJ2-2
TGTGCCAGCAGCCCGCTAGACCAAGAGACCCAGTACTTC	CASSPLDQETQYF	TRBV11-1	NA	NA	TRBJ2-5
TGTGCCAGCAGGGGGACGGGGTCAGGAAACACCATATATTTT	CASRGTGSGNTIYF	TRBV5-6	NA	NA	TRBJ1-3
TGTGCCAGCACCCTTCTGCCGGACTTCTATGGCTACACCTTC	CASTLLPDFYGYTF	TRBV5-4	NA	NA	TRBJ1-2
TGTGCCAGTAGTATGAGGACGACCACTGAAGCTTTCTTT	CASSMRTTTEAFF	TRBV19	NA	NA	TRBJ1-1
TGTGCCAGTAGTAACCGACAGCTTTATTTCATGAACACTGAAGCTTTCTTT	CASSNRQLYFMNTEAFF	TRBV19	NA	NA	TRBJ1-1
TGCGCCAGCAGCCAAGTGGTTCCACGGTTTGGAAAACTGTTTTTT	CASSQVVPRFGKLFF	TRBV4-1	NA	NA	TRBJ1-4
TGTGCCAGCAGCCAAGAGTGGGGGCGGGAGACCCAGTACTTC	CASSQEWGRETQYF	TRBV4-2	NA	NA	TRBJ2-5
TGTGCCAGTAGACCTTCCCCCCAGGAACCGGCTTTCTTT	CASRPSPQEPAFF	TRBV19	NA	NA	TRBJ1-1
TGTGCCAGCAGCTTATCCAATGAGCAGTTCTTC	CASSLSNEQFF	TRBV7-3	NA	NA	TRBJ2-1
TGTGCCAGCAGCCGTATTAGTTCGAGCACAGATACGCAGTATTTT	CASSRISSSTDTQYF	TRBV7-9	few	NA	TRBJ2-3
TGTGCCAGCAGTGAGCGACATTACGAGCAGTACTTC	CASSERHYEQYF	TRBV2	once	NA	TRBJ2-7
TGTGCCAGCAGCGCGACTAGCGGCACAGATACGCAGTATTTT	CASSATSGTDTQYF	TRBV7-2	NA	TRBD2	TRBJ2-3
TGCGCCAGCAGCTTGTCGACTCCCAGAGGCACAGATACGCAGTATTTT	CASSLSTPRGTDTQYF	TRBV5-1	NA	NA	TRBJ2-3
TGCAGCGCTACAACAGGGTCGGGTAATGAAAAACTGTTTTTT	CSATTGSGNEKLFF	TRBV29-1	NA	NA	TRBJ1-4
TGCAGTGCTAGCCTACCGGGACAGGGGTACTTC	CSASLPGQGYF	TRBV20-1	few	TRBD1	TRBJ2-7
TGTGCCAGTAGTATGAGGCGAGAGACCCAGTACTTC	CASSMRRETQYF	TRBV19	NA	NA	TRBJ2-5
TGCGCCAGCAGCAAGGGACTAGCGGACAACAATGAGCAGTTCTTC	CASSKGLADNNEQFF	TRBV5-1	NA	TRBD2	TRBJ2-1
TGCGCCAGCAGCTTGGATGTATCGGCAGGGGGCGACCGGGGCTACACCTTC	CASSLDVSAGGDRGYTF	TRBV5-1	NA	TRBD1	TRBJ1-2